The rows below give T cell receptor beta chains drawn from one sample of a study of T cell clonotyping in hematopoietic cell transplantation. Here immunoSEQ multiplex PCR was the method, and the copy in TCRdb shows in-frame clones only, minus some. The sample yields roughly 3,000 clones, 82% seen once. The sample in question was peripheral blood mononuclear cells, obtained 30 days after allogeneic stem cell transplant. These receptors were collected from a male patient over 55 who had an allogeneic stem cell transplant, so T cells may come from the graft donor. Some clones in this sample may be carry-over from other donors' samples. The CDR3 runs from the conserved cysteine through the conserved F or W. D genes are given only for firm matches. Expanded clones are given a class, and other clones once, few, many or no size at all.

CDR3	DNA	V	size	D	length	J
CASSPELTRWMDTQYF	TGCGCCAGCAGCCCAGAACTAACGCGTTGGATGGATACGCAGTATTTT	TRBV4-3	.	.	16	TRBJ2-3
CASSVADPNTWAGELFF	TGTGCCAGCAGCGTAGCCGACCCGAACACTTGGGCCGGGGAGCTGTTTTTT	TRBV9	.	.	17	TRBJ2-2
CASSEQTMPQGSQYF	TGTGCCAGCAGTGAGCAGACGATGCCCCAGGGTAGCCAGTACTTC	TRBV2	.	.	15	TRBJ2-5
CASSELPGQGPQAFF	TGTGCCAGCAGTGAACTACCGGGACAAGGTCCTCAAGCTTTCTTT	TRBV6-1	.	.	15	TRBJ1-1
CASSLQGQGNTEAFF	TGTGCCAGCAGCTTACAAGGACAGGGGAACACTGAAGCTTTCTTT	TRBV7-2	.	TRBD1	15	TRBJ1-1
CASSFREQGYGYTF	TGCGCCAGCAGCTTTAGGGAACAGGGCTATGGCTACACCTTC	TRBV5-1	.	.	14	TRBJ1-2
CASSQGGDEAFF	TGCGCCAGCAGCCAAGGGGGCGATGAAGCTTTCTTT	TRBV4-1	.	.	12	TRBJ1-1
CASGSGQETQYF	TGCGCCAGCGGGAGCGGACAAGAGACCCAGTACTTC	TRBV10-1	.	.	12	TRBJ2-5
CSAGWEREGTF	TGCAGCGCCGGTTGGGAGAGAGAAGGCACCTTC	TRBV29-1	.	.	11	TRBJ1-2
CAWSVKYAGELFF	TGTGCCTGGAGTGTTAAGTATGCCGGGGAGCTGTTTTTT	TRBV30	.	.	13	TRBJ2-2
CASSAHPSGRGEQYF	TGTGCCAGCAGCGCCCACCCTAGCGGGAGAGGGGAGCAGTACTTC	TRBV7-3	.	TRBD2	15	TRBJ2-7
CASSPAPASGDQYF	TGTGCCAGCAGTCCCGCCCCTGCTAGCGGGGACCAGTACTTC	TRBV5-4	.	TRBD2	14	TRBJ2-5
CASSRLGGSDEQYF	TGTGCCAGCAGTCGCCTGGGAGGGTCCGACGAGCAGTACTTC	TRBV6-5	.	TRBD2	14	TRBJ2-7
CASSIPGNQPQHF	TGTGCCAGTAGTATCCCGGGCAATCAGCCCCAGCATTTT	TRBV19	.	.	13	TRBJ1-5
CASSSALGRAYEQYF	TGTGCCAGCAGTTCAGCTTTGGGGAGGGCCTACGAGCAGTACTTC	TRBV27	.	TRBD2	15	TRBJ2-7
CAISVGLGSQPQHF	TGTGCCATCAGTGTCGGGTTAGGGAGCCAGCCCCAGCATTTT	TRBV10-3	few	.	14	TRBJ1-5
CASSSDRGNPTGVEKLFF	TGTGCCAGCAGTTCCGACAGGGGGAACCCTACAGGTGTCGAAAAACTGTTTTTT	TRBV2	.	TRBD1	18	TRBJ1-4
CASSLGTRTEAFF	TGTGCCAGCAGTTTAGGAACCAGGACTGAAGCTTTCTTT	TRBV27	once	.	13	TRBJ1-1
CASSSGRASGELFF	TGTGCCAGCAGTAGCGGGAGGGCCTCCGGGGAGCTGTTTTTT	TRBV5-6	few	TRBD2	14	TRBJ2-2
CADTLAGSSYEQYF	TGTGCCGACACGCTAGCGGGGAGCTCCTACGAGCAGTACTTC	TRBV2	.	TRBD2	14	TRBJ2-7
CALEAGTGFNTQYF	TGTGCCTTGGAGGCTGGGACAGGGTTCAATACGCAGTATTTT	TRBV30	.	TRBD1	14	TRBJ2-3
CASSLASARLDEQFF	TGCGCCAGCAGCTTGGCCTCGGCCCGTTTGGATGAGCAGTTCTTC	TRBV5-1	.	.	15	TRBJ2-1
CASSFPPGQGTEAFF	TGTGCCAGTAGTTTTCCCCCGGGACAGGGGACTGAAGCTTTCTTT	TRBV19	few	TRBD1	15	TRBJ1-1
CASSETGGGAYEQYF	TGTGCCAGCAGTGAGACAGGGGGTGGAGCCTACGAGCAGTACTTC	TRBV28	.	TRBD1	15	TRBJ2-7
CASSLRGETYEQYF	TGTGCCAGCAGCTTGAGGGGTGAAACCTACGAGCAGTACTTC	TRBV11-2	.	.	14	TRBJ2-7
CASSSGTRDNEQFF	TGTGCCAGTAGTTCTGGGACACGCGACAATGAGCAGTTCTTC	TRBV19	.	.	14	TRBJ2-1
CASSFRRLNTEAFF	TGTGCCAGCAGCTTTAGGAGGCTTAACACTGAAGCTTTCTTT	TRBV7-9	once	.	14	TRBJ1-1
CASSEDGPRETQYF	TGTGCCAGCAGTGAAGACGGTCCGCGGGAGACCCAGTACTTC	TRBV2	.	.	14	TRBJ2-5
CASRPTVGASKAKNIQYF	TGTGCCAGCAGACCAACGGTGGGGGCAAGCAAAGCCAAAAACATTCAGTACTTC	TRBV2	once	.	18	TRBJ2-4
CASSYSDASSYEQYF	TGTGCCAGCAGTTACTCGGATGCTAGTTCCTACGAGCAGTACTTC	TRBV6-5	.	.	15	TRBJ2-7
CASSSTGGWDQPQHF	TGTGCCAGCAGCTCCACAGGGGGTTGGGATCAGCCCCAGCATTTT	TRBV5-5	.	TRBD1	15	TRBJ1-5
CSAPERETQYF	TGCAGTGCTCCCGAACGAGAGACCCAGTACTTC	TRBV20-1	.	.	11	TRBJ2-5
CASGLPAGPQHF	TGTGCTAGTGGTTTGCCGGCCGGGCCCCAGCATTTT	TRBV12-5	.	.	12	TRBJ1-5
CASSVGVSRNTGELFF	TGTGCCAGCAGCGTAGGGGTTTCGCGGAACACCGGGGAGCTGTTTTTT	TRBV9	few	.	16	TRBJ2-2
CASRGQTAGANVLTF	TGTGCCAGCAGAGGACAGACGGCTGGGGCCAACGTCCTGACTTTC	TRBV13	.	.	15	TRBJ2-6
CASSLAGENEQFF	TGTGCCAGCAGCTTGGCTGGGGAGAATGAGCAGTTCTTC	TRBV7-2	once	.	13	TRBJ2-1
CAWSVGAGYTF	TGTGCCTGGAGCGTCGGGGCTGGCTACACCTTC	TRBV30	.	.	11	TRBJ1-2
CASSISSGRNTGELFF	TGTGCCAGCAGCATATCGAGCGGGAGGAACACCGGGGAGCTGTTTTTT	TRBV7-9	.	TRBD2	16	TRBJ2-2
CASSDGEANVLTF	TGTGCCAGCAGTGACGGTGAGGCCAACGTCCTGACTTTC	TRBV6-4	.	.	13	TRBJ2-6
CASSGTGGGFGYGYTF	TGTGCCAGCAGTGGGACAGGGGGCGGTTTTGGCTATGGCTACACCTTC	TRBV2	.	TRBD1	16	TRBJ1-2
CAWSDRRETQYF	TGTGCCTGGAGTGACAGGCGGGAGACCCAGTACTTC	TRBV30	.	.	12	TRBJ2-5
CASSQEPSGPDTQYF	TGCGCCAGCAGCCAAGAGCCTAGCGGTCCAGATACGCAGTATTTT	TRBV4-3	.	TRBD2	15	TRBJ2-3
CASSEANPTYEQYF	TGTGCCAGCAGTGAAGCCAACCCCACCTACGAGCAGTACTTC	TRBV6-1	.	.	14	TRBJ2-7
CASSQSRVQGEQYF	TGTGCCAGTAGCCAAAGCAGGGTCCAGGGAGAGCAGTACTTC	TRBV19	once	.	14	TRBJ2-7
CASSSGDVGYEQYF	TGTGCCAGCAGCTCGGGGGACGTCGGCTACGAGCAGTACTTC	TRBV7-9	.	.	14	TRBJ2-7